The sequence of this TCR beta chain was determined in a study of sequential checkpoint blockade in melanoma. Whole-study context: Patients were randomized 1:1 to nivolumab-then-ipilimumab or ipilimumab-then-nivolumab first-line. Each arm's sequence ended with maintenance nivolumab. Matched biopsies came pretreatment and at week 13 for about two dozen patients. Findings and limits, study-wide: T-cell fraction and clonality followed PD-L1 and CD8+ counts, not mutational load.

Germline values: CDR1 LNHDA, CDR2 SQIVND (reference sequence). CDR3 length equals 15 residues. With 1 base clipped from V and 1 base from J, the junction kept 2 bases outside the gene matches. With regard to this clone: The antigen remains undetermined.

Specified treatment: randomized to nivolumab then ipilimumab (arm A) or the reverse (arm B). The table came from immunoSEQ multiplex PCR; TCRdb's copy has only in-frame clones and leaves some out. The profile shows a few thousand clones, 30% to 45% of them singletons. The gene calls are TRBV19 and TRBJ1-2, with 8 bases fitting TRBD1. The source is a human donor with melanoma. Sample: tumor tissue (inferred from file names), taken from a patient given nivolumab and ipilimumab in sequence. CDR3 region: CASSIGTGSNYGYTF. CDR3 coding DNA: TGTGCCAGTAGTATAGGGACAGGGAGTAACTATGGCTACACCTTC. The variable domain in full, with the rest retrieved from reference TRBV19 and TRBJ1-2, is DGGITQSPKYLFRKEGQNVTLSCEQNLNHDAMYWYRQDPGQGLRLIYYSQIVNDFQKGDIAEGYSVSREKKESFPLTVTSAQKNPTAFYLCASSIGTGSNYGYTFGSGTRLTVV.